A single sample gave rise to the 23 T cell receptor beta chains below, sequenced in a study of T cell repertoires in cytomegalovirus infection. TCRdb independently ran MiXCR on the reads; one entry per CDR3 protein. The repertoire consists of 150,000 to 200,000 distinct CDR3 sequences, with around 15% occurring once and the leading ten covering 25% to 30%. Material for sequencing was PBMCs. These receptors all stem from a human donor in good health (CMV status not recorded). Some clones in this sample may be carry-over from other donors' samples.

This clonotype was observed a handful of times. The chain couples TRBV29-1 to TRBJ1-2; TRBD1 matches at 9 bases. Germline loops: CDR1 SQVTM, CDR2 ANQGSEA. The CDR3 totals 13 residues. Trimming cost V 3 bases and J 5 bases; bases outside gene matches: 4. CDR3 nucleotide sequence: TGCAGCGTTGAGCGGGGGACAGGGTATGGCTACACCTTC. This translates into CSVERGTGYGYTF.

This clonotype appeared many times. The chain joins TRBV11-1 to TRBJ1-2; TRBD1 might be the D (6 bases). Germline V gene data show CDR1 as SGHAT and CDR2 as FQDESV (reference sequence). The CDR3 is 15 residues long. V dropped 4 bases and J dropped 4 bases, with 16 bases sitting between them. The CDR3 DNA reads TGTGCCAGCAGCTCTCTCGGGACACCCGTCTATGGCTACACCTTC. Protein: CASSSLGTPVYGYTF.

Many counts were recorded for this clonotype. The chain uses TRBV6-2 or TRBV6-3 and TRBJ2-5; 7 bases map to TRBD1. From germline, CDR1 is MNHEY and CDR2 SVGEGT. V dropped 7 bases and J dropped 9; count of bases not matched to a gene: 32. This CDR3 region has 20 residues. The CDR3 is CASNFQGQNMPGPRKMAQYF. As DNA, the CDR3 is TGTGCCAGCAACTTTCAGGGACAGAACATGCCGGGACCCAGAAAGATGGCCCAGTACTTC.

This clonotype was observed a few times. V usage is TRBV28 and J usage is TRBJ1-1; no reliable D call. Per germline, CDR1 MDHEN and CDR2 SYDVKM. With 3 bases removed from V and 5 bases from J, the gap between germline ends came to 16 bases. The CDR3 extends over 15 amino acids. The CDR3 nucleotides are TGTGCCAGCAGTTTGGCGGTCGGGGTTCGAACTGAAGCTTTCTTT. Amino acid sequence: CASSLAVGVRTEAFF.

This clonotype was picked up many times. The gene calls are TRBV6-2 or TRBV6-3 and TRBJ2-7, with 9 bases identical to TRBD2. J gave up 5 bases and V 4 bases, and 3 bases lay outside the gene matches. Germline V gene sequence: CDR1 MNHEY, CDR2 SVGEGT. The CDR3 consists of 13 residues. CDR3 sequence reads: CASSSGTSNEQYF. The CDR3 coding sequence is TGTGCCAGCAGTTCCGGGACTAGCAACGAGCAGTACTTC.

This clonotype was counted ten times or more. The V gene is TRBV7-9, the J gene TRBJ1-4; 9 bases match TRBD1. Germline V gives CDR1 SEHNR, CDR2 FQNEAQ (reference sequence). V lost 5 bases, J lost 6 bases, and 7 bases stayed unmatched. The CDR3 is 15 residues long. CDR3 loop: CASSHRDRDHEKLFF. The CDR3, as DNA: TGTGCCAGCAGCCACCGGGACAGGGACCATGAAAAACTGTTTTTT.

At least ten counts were recorded for this clonotype. The gene calls are TRBV7-3 and TRBJ2-3; 7 nucleotides line up with TRBD2. V shed 0 bases and J 0 bases; nucleotides not matched to a gene: 3. The CDR3 extends over 16 amino acids. Per germline, CDR1 SGHTA and CDR2 FQGTGA. CDR3 DNA: TGTGCCAGCAGCTTAACGGGAGGGCATAGCACAGATACGCAGTATTTT. It specifies CASSLTGGHSTDTQYF.

There are many counts of this clonotype. The gene calls are TRBV7-2 and TRBJ2-4, with TRBD2 matching 8 bases. J was trimmed by 6 bases and V by 1 base; bases with no gene match: 5. The V gene's germline CDR1 is SGHTA and CDR2 FQGNSA. The CDR3 covers 15 residues. The CDR3 region has the DNA TGTGCCAGCAGCTTAGTTGGCAGCGGGGGAAACATTCAGTACTTC. This encodes CASSLVGSGGNIQYF.

This clonotype has at least ten counts. The rearrangement uses TRBV7-2 and TRBJ1-2; D is undetermined. The germline V gene has CDR1 SGHTA and CDR2 FQGNSA. This CDR3 contains 14 residues. Trimming cost V 5 bases and J 1 base, with 11 bases left between them. CDR3 amino acids: CASSPLHDNYGYTF. CDR3 in DNA: TGTGCCAGCAGCCCACTACACGATAACTATGGCTACACCTTC.

This clonotype has more than one count but fewer than ten. V usage is TRBV6-2 or TRBV6-3 and J usage is TRBJ1-2; perhaps TRBD1 as D (5 bases). CDR1 and CDR2 from the germline V gene are MNHEY and SVGEGT. The CDR3 covers 13 residues. The V end lost 4 bases, the J end lost 4 bases, and 10 bases lay between the germline ends. DNA for the CDR3: TGTGCCAGCAGTTCCGGGGCAATCTATGGCTACACCTTC. This encodes CASSSGAIYGYTF.

This clonotype was found many times. V gene TRBV4-2 combines with J gene TRBJ1-6; possibly TRBD1 for D (6 bases). Germline V gives CDR1 LGHNA, CDR2 YNFKEQ. This CDR3 spans 18 amino acids. V lost 0 bases to trimming and J lost 6 bases, with 18 bases between them. The CDR3 here is CASSQEEVRGWINSPLHF. The CDR3 bases are TGTGCCAGCAGCCAAGAAGAAGTGAGGGGGTGGATTAATTCACCCCTCCACTTT.

In its sample, this clonotype was seen a few times. The genes are TRBV15 and TRBJ1-1, with a tentative D call TRBD1 (6 bases). The CDR3 contains 16 residues. CDR1 LNHNV and CDR2 YYDKDF come from the germline V gene (reference sequence). Trimming took 2 bases from V and 4 from J, leaving 17 bases between them. CDR3: CATSRTYRVGSTEAFF. The CDR3 DNA reads as TGTGCCACCAGCAGAACTTACAGGGTCGGAAGCACTGAAGCTTTCTTT.

This clonotype came up many times. The chain employs TRBV4-1 and TRBJ1-5; possible D gene TRBD1, 5 bases. CDR3 size: 16 residues. V was cut by 0 bases and J by 4 bases, with 13 bases left in between. Germline V gene lookup returns CDR1 MGHRA and CDR2 YSYEKL. CDR3 residues: CASSQDWGGQNQPQHF. For the CDR3, the DNA is TGCGCCAGCAGCCAAGATTGGGGCGGTCAAAATCAGCCCCAGCATTTT.

This clonotype has just a few counts. The chain links TRBV20-1 to TRBJ2-7; 10 nucleotides match TRBD1. Looked up from germline, CDR1 is DFQATT and CDR2 is SNEGSKA (reference sequence). This CDR3 spans 14 amino acids. V was clipped by 7 bases and J by 0 bases; unmatched bases: 6. The CDR3, as DNA: TGCAGTGGGGCGGGACAGGGGAGCTCCTACGAGCAGTACTTC. Its protein is CSGAGQGSSYEQYF.

The CDR3, as DNA: TGTGCCAGCAGCGAACGCAGGGGCGGCACTGAAGCTTTCTTT. As protein: CASSERRGGTEAFF. This chain joins TRBV7-9 and TRBJ1-1, with D perhaps TRBD1 (6 bases). V was pared by 5 bases and J by 4 bases, with 14 bases between. CDR3 size: 14 residues. Per the germline V gene, CDR1 is SEHNR and CDR2 is FQNEAQ (reference sequence).

This clonotype was recorded a few times. The gene calls are TRBV5-4 and TRBJ2-1; D is unresolved. CDR3 length: 13 residues. Between the trimmed V and J ends, which lost 1 base and 5 bases, there was a span of 7 bases. CDR1 is SGHNT, CDR2 YYREEE, per germline (reference sequence). In DNA form, the CDR3 reads TGTGCCAGCAGCTTGCGCAACAACAATGAGCAGTTCTTC. This translates into CASSLRNNNEQFF.

This clonotype was recorded many times. The chain combines TRBV4-1 with TRBJ2-3; D call uncertain. This CDR3 spans 12 amino acids. V gave up 0 bases and J gave up 4 bases, with 2 bases separating them. Germline CDR1 is MGHRA and CDR2 is YSYEKL. The CDR3 sequence: CASSQESDTQYF. In DNA form, the CDR3 reads TGCGCCAGCAGCCAAGAATCAGATACGCAGTATTTT.

In this sample, this clonotype turned up many times. The chain employs TRBV7-8 and TRBJ1-1; D gene uncertain. Per germline, CDR1 SGHVS and CDR2 FQNEAQ. V was trimmed by 0 bases and J by 4 bases, leaving 18 bases between them. The CDR3 contains 17 residues. Here the CDR3 DNA reads TGTGCCAGCAGCTTAGCAGGAGCACGAGCGGGTCGCACTGAAGCTTTCTTT. Residues: CASSLAGARAGRTEAFF.

Only a few counts were recorded for this clonotype. This chain joins TRBV4-2 and TRBJ2-5; D unresolved. This CDR3 comprises 13 residues. Germline CDR1 is LGHNA and CDR2 is YNFKEQ. V was cut by 0 bases and J by 2 bases, with 4 bases left in between. The CDR3 DNA is TGTGCCAGCAGCCAAGAAGAGCAAGAGACCCAGTACTTC. It specifies CASSQEEQETQYF.

Note on this clonotype: It is likely a read error, because the conserved phenylalanine at the end of the CDR3 is missing. The gene calls are TRBV6-6 and TRBJ2-1; D gene ambiguous. The CDR3 length is 14 residues. Germline V gene lookup returns CDR1 MNHNY and CDR2 SVGAGI (reference sequence). V was trimmed by 2 bases and J by 4 bases, leaving 9 bases between them. CDR3 nucleotide sequence: TGTGCCAGCAGTTACCAAGACATGTACAATGAGCAGTTCTCC. It translates to CASSYQDMYNEQFS.

This clonotype came up many times. The chain recombines TRBV5-6 with TRBJ2-1; 7 nucleotides line up with TRBD2. Germline loops: CDR1 SGHDT, CDR2 YYEEEE. The junction had 5 bases not matched to a gene; V was cut back by 1 base and J by 4 bases. The CDR3 is 15 residues long. The CDR3: CASSLRLAEYNEQFF. The DNA for the CDR3 is TGTGCCAGCAGCTTGAGGCTAGCGGAGTACAATGAGCAGTTCTTC.

This clonotype was counted ten times or more. The chain combines TRBV6-1 with TRBJ2-1; tentatively, D is TRBD1 (6 bases). This CDR3 comprises 15 residues. Per germline, CDR1 MNHNS and CDR2 SASEGT. Trimming shortened V by 6 bases and J by 0 bases, and 12 bases separated the two germline ends. The CDR3 region has the DNA TGTGCCAGCAGGCTCACAGGGTTCTCCTACAATGAGCAGTTCTTC. This encodes CASRLTGFSYNEQFF.

This clonotype appeared a few times. The chain is built from TRBV29-1 and TRBJ1-6; 9 nucleotides agree with TRBD1. Trimming cost V 6 bases and J 7 bases; bases outside gene matches: 10. The CDR3 is 15 amino acids. From germline, CDR1 is SQVTM and CDR2 ANQGSEA. The DNA for the CDR3 is TGCAGCGTGACGACCGGGACAGGGAGGAATTCACCCCTCCACTTT. This encodes CSVTTGTGRNSPLHF. Complete variable domain (other parts from reference TRBV29-1 and TRBJ1-6): SAVISQKPSRDICQRGTSLTIQCQVDSQVTMMFWYRQQPGQSLTLIATANQGSEATYESGFVIDKFPISRPNLTFSTLTVSNMSPEDSSIYLCSVTTGTGRNSPLHFGNGTRLTVT.